This TCR beta chain was sequenced in a study of shared clonotypes between healthy human individuals. Notes on the study in general: Non-shared clonotypes showed lower generation probabilities than clonotypes common to all four donors. Naive CD4 clonotypes overlapped across a few donors at approximately 5%.

This CDR3 comprises 15 residues. V lost 5 bases to trimming and J lost 5 bases; unmatched junction nucleotides: 7. Germline CDR1 is SEHNR and CDR2 is FQNEAQ (reference sequence). The assay was run at deep level. The protocol was immunoSEQ multiplex PCR, while the TCRdb copy is restricted to in-frame clones and leaves out a portion. Of under 650,000 clones detected, 90% to 96% appear once; the ten largest clones hold 0.06%. Details on this clone: Its antigen remains unidentified.

CD4+ cell separation produced CD45RA+ naive and CD45RA-negative memory subsets. This rearrangement joins TRBV7-9 to TRBJ2-1; 9 positions match TRBD2. Specimen: naive CD4+ T cells sorted from blood. Subset here: CD45RA+ positively selected. The receptor was derived from a woman between 25 and 40 years old in good health. CDR3 in amino acids: CASSLMASGNNEQFF. The CDR3 nucleotides are TGTGCCAGCAGCCTGATGGCTAGCGGGAACAATGAGCAGTTCTTC.